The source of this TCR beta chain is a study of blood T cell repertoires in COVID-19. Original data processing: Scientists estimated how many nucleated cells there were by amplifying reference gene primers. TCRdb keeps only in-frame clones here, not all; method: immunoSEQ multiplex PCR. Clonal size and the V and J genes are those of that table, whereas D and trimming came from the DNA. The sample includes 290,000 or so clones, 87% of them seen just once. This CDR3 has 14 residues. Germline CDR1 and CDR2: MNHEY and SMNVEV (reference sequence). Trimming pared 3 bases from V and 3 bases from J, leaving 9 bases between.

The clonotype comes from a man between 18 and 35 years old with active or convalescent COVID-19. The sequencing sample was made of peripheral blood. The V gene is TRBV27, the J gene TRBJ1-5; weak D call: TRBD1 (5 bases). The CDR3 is CASSFYGANQPQHF. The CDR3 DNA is TGTGCCAGCAGTTTCTATGGGGCCAATCAGCCCCAGCATTTT.